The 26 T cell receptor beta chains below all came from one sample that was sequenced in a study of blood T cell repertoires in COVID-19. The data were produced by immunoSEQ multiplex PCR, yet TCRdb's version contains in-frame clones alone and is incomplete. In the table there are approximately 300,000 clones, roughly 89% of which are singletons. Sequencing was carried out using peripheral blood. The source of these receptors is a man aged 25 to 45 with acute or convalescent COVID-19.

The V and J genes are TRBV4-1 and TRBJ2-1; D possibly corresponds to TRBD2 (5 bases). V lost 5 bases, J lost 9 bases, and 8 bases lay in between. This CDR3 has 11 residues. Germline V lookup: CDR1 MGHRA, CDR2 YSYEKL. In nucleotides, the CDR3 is TGCGCCAGCAGCTACGCGGGTGAGCAGTTCTTC. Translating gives CASSYAGEQFF.

CDR3 nucleotide sequence: TGTGCCAGCAGCTTCCCCCTCCCTGGCTACACCTTC. This codes for CASSFPLPGYTF. The V and J genes are TRBV7-8 and TRBJ1-2; unclear D gene. V gave up 3 bases and J gave up 7 bases, with 9 bases separating them. The CDR3 length is 12 residues. Germline V CDR1 and CDR2: SGHVS, FQNEAQ.

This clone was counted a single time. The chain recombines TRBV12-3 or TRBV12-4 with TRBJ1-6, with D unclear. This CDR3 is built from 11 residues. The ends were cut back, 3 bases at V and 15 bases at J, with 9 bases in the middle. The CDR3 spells CASSFYYSLHF. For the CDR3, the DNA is TGTGCCAGCAGTTTTTATTACAGCCTCCACTTT.

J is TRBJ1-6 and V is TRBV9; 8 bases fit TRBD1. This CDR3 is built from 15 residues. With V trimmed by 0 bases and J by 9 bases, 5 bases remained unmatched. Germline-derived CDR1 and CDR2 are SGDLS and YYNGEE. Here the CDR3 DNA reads TGTGCCAGCAGCGTAGTGGACAGGGTCGCTTCACCCCTCCACTTT. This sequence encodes CASSVVDRVASPLHF.

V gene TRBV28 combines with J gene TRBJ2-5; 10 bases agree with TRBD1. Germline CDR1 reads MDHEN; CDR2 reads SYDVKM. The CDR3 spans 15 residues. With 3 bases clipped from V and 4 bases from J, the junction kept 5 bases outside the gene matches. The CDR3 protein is CASSLTGGASETQYF. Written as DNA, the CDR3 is TGTGCCAGCAGTTTGACAGGGGGCGCCTCAGAGACCCAGTACTTC.

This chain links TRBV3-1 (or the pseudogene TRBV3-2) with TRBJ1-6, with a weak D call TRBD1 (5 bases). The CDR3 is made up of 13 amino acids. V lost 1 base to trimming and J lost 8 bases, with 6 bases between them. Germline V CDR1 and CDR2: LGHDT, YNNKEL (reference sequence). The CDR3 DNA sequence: TGTGCCAGCAGCCAAGGGGGCGATTCACCCCTCCACTTT. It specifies CASSQGGDSPLHF.

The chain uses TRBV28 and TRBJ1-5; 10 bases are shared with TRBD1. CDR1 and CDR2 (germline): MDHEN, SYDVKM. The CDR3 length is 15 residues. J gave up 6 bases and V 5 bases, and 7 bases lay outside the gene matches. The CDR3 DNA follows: TGTGCCAGCAGTCTCAGGACAGGGGGTATTCAGCCCCAGCATTTT. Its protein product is CASSLRTGGIQPQHF.

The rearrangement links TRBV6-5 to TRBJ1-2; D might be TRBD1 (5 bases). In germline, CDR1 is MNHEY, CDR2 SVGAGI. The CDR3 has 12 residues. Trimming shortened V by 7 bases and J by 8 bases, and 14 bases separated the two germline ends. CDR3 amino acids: CASTLSGEGYTF. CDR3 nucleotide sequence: TGTGCCAGCACTCTGTCGGGGGAGGGCTACACCTTC.

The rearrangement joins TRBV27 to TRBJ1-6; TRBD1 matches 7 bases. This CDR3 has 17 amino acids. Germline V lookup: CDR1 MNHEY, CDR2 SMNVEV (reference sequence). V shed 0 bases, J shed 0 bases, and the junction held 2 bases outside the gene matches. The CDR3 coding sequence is TGTGCCAGCAGTTTATCACCAGGGGGCTCCTATAATTCACCCCTCCACTTT. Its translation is CASSLSPGGSYNSPLHF.

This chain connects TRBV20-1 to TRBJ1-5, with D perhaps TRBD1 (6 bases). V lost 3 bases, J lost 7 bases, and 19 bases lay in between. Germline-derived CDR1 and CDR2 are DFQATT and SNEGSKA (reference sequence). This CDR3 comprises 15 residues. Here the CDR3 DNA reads TGCAGTGCTAGTCTCGGGTCAGGGGATCGGCAGCCCCAGCATTTT. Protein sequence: CSASLGSGDRQPQHF.

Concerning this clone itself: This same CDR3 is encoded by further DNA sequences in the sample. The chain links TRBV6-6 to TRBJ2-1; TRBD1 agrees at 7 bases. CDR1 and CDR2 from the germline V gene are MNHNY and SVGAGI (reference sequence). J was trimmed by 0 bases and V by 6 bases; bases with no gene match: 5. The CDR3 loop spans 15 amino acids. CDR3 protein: CASSPQGSSYNEQFF. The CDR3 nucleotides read TGTGCCAGCAGCCCACAGGGGAGCTCCTACAATGAGCAGTTCTTC.

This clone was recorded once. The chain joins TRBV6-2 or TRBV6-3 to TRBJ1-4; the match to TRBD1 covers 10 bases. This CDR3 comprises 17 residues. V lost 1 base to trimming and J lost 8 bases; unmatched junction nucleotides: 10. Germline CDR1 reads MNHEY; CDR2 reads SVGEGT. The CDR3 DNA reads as TGTGCCAGCAGTTACTTGGGACAGGGGAATTCAGAAGAAAAACTGTTTTTT. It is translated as CASSYLGQGNSEEKLFF.

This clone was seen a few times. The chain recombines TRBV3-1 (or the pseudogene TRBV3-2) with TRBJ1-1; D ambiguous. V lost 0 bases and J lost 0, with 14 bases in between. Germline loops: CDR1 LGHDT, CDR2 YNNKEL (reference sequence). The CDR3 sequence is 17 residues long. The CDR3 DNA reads TGTGCCAGCAGCCAAGACGTCCGAGTACTGTTGAACACTGAAGCTTTCTTT. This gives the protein CASSQDVRVLLNTEAFF.

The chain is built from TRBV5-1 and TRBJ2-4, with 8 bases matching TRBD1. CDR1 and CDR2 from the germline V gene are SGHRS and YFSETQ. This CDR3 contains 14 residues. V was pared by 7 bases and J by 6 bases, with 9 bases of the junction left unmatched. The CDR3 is CASGIGTGINIQYF. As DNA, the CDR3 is TGCGCCAGCGGGATAGGGACAGGCATAAACATTCAGTACTTC.

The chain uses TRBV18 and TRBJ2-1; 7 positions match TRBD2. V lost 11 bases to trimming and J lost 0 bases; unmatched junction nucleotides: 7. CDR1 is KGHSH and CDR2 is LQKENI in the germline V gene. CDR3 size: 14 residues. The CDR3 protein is CAGAGGSSYNEQFF. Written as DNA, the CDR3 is TGTGCCGGGGCGGGCGGGAGCTCCTACAATGAGCAGTTCTTC. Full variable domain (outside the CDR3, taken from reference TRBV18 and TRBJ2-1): NAGVMQNPRHLVRRRGQEARLRCSPMKGHSHVYWYRQLPEEGLKFMVYLQKENIIDESGMPKERFSAEFPKEGPSILRIQQVVRGDSAAYFCAGAGGSSYNEQFFGPGTRLTVL.

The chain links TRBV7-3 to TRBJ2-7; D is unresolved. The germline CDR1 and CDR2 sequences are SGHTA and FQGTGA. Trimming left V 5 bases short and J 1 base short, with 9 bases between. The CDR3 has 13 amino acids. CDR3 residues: CASSPTGSYEQYF. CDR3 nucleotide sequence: TGTGCCAGCAGCCCGACCGGGTCCTACGAGCAGTACTTC.

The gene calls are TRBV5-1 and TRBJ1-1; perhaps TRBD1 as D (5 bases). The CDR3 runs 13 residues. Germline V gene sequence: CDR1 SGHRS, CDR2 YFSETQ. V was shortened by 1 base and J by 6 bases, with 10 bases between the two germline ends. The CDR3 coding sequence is TGCGCCAGCAGCTTGCAGGGTGGCCCTGAAGCTTTCTTT. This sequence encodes CASSLQGGPEAFF.

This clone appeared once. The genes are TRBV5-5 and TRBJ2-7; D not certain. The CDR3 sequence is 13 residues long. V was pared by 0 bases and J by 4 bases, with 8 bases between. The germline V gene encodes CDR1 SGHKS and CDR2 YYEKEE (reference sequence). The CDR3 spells CASSLGTTYEQYF. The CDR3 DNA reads TGTGCCAGCAGCTTGGGCACCACATACGAGCAGTACTTC.

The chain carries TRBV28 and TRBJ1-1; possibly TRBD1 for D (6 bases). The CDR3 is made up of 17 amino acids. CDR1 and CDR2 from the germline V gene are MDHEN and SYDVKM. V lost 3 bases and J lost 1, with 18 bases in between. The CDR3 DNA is TGTGCCAGCAGTTTTATAGGGGGGGCGGCCCCGAACACTGAAGCTTTCTTT. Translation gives CASSFIGGAAPNTEAFF. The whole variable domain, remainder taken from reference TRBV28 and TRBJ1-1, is DVKVTQSSRYLVKRTGEKVFLECVQDMDHENMFWYRQDPGLGLRLIYFSYDVKMKEKGDIPEGYSVSREKKERFSLILESASTNQTSMYLCASSFIGGAAPNTEAFFGQGTRLTVV.

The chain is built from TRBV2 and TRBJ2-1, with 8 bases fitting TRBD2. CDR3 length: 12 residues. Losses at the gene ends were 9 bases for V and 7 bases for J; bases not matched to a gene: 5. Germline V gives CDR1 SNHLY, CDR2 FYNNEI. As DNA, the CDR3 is TGTGCCAGAAGACTAGCGCCTAATGAGCAGTTCTTC. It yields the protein CARRLAPNEQFF.

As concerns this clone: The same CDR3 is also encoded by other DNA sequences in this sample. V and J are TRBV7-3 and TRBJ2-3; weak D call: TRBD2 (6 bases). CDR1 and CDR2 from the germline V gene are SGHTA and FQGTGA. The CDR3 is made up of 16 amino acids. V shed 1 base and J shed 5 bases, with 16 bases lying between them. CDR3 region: CASSLRPLGSGDTQYF. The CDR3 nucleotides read TGTGCCAGCAGCTTAAGACCGCTCGGGAGTGGAGATACGCAGTATTTT. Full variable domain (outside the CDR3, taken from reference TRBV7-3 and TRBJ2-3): GAGVSQTPSNKVTEKGKYVELRCDPISGHTALYWYRQSLGQGPEFLIYFQGTGAADDSGLPNDRFFAVRPEGSVSTLKIQRTERGDSAVYLCASSLRPLGSGDTQYFGPGTRLTVL.

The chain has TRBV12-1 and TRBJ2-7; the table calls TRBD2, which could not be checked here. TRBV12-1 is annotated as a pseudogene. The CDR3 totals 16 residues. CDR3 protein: CASSFHLAGASYEQYF. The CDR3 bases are TGTGCCAGCAGCTTTCACCTAGCGGGGGCCTCCTACGAGCAGTACTTC.

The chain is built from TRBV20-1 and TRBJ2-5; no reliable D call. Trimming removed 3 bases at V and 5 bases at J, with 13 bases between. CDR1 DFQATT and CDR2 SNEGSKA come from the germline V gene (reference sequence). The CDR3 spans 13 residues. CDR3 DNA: TGCAGTGCTAGTAGACTTCCTGCGGAGACCCAGTACTTC. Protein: CSASRLPAETQYF.

DNA of the CDR3: TGTGCCAGCAGCTTAGGGCCGGCGGACTACAATGAGCAGTTCTTC. Protein: CASSLGPADYNEQFF. The chain links TRBV7-2 to TRBJ2-1; unclear D gene. The V gene's germline CDR1 is SGHTA and CDR2 FQGNSA. V gave up 1 base and J gave up 3 bases, with 10 bases separating them. This CDR3 has 15 amino acids.

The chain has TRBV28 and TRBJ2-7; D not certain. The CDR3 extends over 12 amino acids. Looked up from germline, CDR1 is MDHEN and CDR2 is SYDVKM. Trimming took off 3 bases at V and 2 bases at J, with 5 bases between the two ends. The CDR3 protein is CASSFAAYEQYF. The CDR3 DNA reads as TGTGCCAGCAGTTTTGCGGCCTACGAGCAGTACTTC.

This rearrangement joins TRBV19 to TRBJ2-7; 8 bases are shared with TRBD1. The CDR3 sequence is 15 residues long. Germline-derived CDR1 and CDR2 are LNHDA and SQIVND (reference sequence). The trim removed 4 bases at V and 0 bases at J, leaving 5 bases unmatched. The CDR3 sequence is CASSTTGGSSYEQYF. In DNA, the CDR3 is TGTGCCAGTAGTACTACAGGGGGGAGCTCCTACGAGCAGTACTTC.